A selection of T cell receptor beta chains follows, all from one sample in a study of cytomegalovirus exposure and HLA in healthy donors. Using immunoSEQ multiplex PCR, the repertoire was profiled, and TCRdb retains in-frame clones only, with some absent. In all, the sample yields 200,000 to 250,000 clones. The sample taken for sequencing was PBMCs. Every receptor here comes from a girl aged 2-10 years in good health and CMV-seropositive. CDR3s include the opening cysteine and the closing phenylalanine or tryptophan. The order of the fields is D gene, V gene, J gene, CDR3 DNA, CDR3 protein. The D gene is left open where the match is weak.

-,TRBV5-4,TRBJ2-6,TGTGCCAGCAGCCTATCTGGGGCCAACGTCCTGACTTTC,CASSLSGANVLTF
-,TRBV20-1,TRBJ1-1,TGCTCCCCTGACGGGGACACTGAAGCTTTCTTT,CSPDGDTEAFF
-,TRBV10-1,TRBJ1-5,TGCGCCAGCAGCGAGCACAATCAGCCCCAGCATTTT,CASSEHNQPQHF
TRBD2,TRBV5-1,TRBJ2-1,TGCGCCAGCAGCCTGGGGACTAGCGGGAGCTCCTACAATGAGCAGTTCTTC,CASSLGTSGSSYNEQFF
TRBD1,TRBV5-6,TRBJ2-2,TGTGCCAGCAGCCGGACCTGGACAGGTTCGTTCGGGGAGCTGTTTTTT,CASSRTWTGSFGELFF
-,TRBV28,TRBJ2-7,TGTGCCAGCAGTTCCTCATCGGGCGAGCAGTACTTC,CASSSSSGEQYF
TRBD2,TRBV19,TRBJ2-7,TGTGCCAGTAGTCCCGGGACTAGCTACGAGCAGTACTTC,CASSPGTSYEQYF
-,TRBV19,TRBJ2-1,TGTGCCACAACCGGGGTAGGGTCTAATGAGCAGTTCTTC,CATTGVGSNEQFF
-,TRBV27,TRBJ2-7,TGTGCCAGCAGTTCCACCTACGAGCAGTACTTC,CASSSTYEQYF
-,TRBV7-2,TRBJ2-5,TGTGCCAGCAGCCATAACGGACTAGCTCCAGGGGGGACCCAGTACTTC,CASSHNGLAPGGTQYF
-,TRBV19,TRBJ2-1,TGTGCCAGTAGTTCTGGGCCGGGAAAGCAGTTCTTC,CASSSGPGKQFF
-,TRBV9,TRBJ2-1,TGTGCCAGCAGCGTTTCAGACTCCGGCAATGAGCAGTTCTTC,CASSVSDSGNEQFF
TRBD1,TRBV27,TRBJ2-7,TGTGCCAGCAGTTTAACCCCGACAGGGTCCTCCTACGAGCAGTACTTC,CASSLTPTGSSYEQYF
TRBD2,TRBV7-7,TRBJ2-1,TGTGCCAGCAGCTTGGGACTACTACCTCCCAATGAGCAGTTCTTC,CASSLGLLPPNEQFF
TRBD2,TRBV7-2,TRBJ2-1,TGTGCCAGCAGCTTAGACGGCGGGAGGGGCAATGAGCAGTTCTTC,CASSLDGGRGNEQFF